One and the same sample provided the 25 T cell receptor beta chains below, sequenced in a study of shared clonotypes between healthy human individuals (dated by TCRdb to the early 2020s). The library was built by means of the immunoSEQ multiplex PCR assay. This is the immuneACCESS table as TCRdb keeps it, with only in-frame sequences that have V and J called. A part of the clones is gone; compared with another copy, unresolved V genes explain less than half, and the rest is unexplained. For this sample there are some 2,100,000 clones; about 92% appear just once. The biggest ten clones account for more than 1.5% of the sample. For the CD8 naive samples, CD45RO-negative cells were positively selected for CCR7, yielding a CD45RA+CCR7+ population from which TemRA cells were excluded. The sequencing sample was made of naive CD8+ T cells from PBMCs. The cell subset or site label on this specimen signifies: CD45RA+CCR7+. The receptors here all came from a man in his late teens or twenties in good health. Some clones in this sample may be carry-over from other donors' samples.

The chain is built from TRBV28 and TRBJ2-7, with 7 bases identical to TRBD1. The CDR3 loop spans 16 amino acids. Per germline, CDR1 MDHEN and CDR2 SYDVKM. The V and J ends lost 6 bases and 2 bases, in that order; junction bases with no gene match: 13. The CDR3 DNA follows: TGTGCCAGCAGAATAATAGGGGGCTCTCCCGCCTACGAGCAGTACTTC. This sequence encodes CASRIIGGSPAYEQYF. Using reference TRBV28 and TRBJ2-7 for the parts outside the CDR3, the full variable domain is DVKVTQSSRYLVKRTGEKVFLECVQDMDHENMFWYRQDPGLGLRLIYFSYDVKMKEKGDIPEGYSVSREKKERFSLILESASTNQTSMYLCASRIIGGSPAYEQYFGPGTRLTVT.

V and J are TRBV28 and TRBJ1-5; D unclear. This CDR3 region has 14 residues. Per germline, CDR1 MDHEN and CDR2 SYDVKM. The V end lost 3 bases, the J end lost 3 bases, and 9 bases lay between the germline ends. This CDR3 is CASSLWESNQPQHF. CDR3 in DNA: TGTGCCAGCAGTTTGTGGGAGTCCAATCAGCCCCAGCATTTT.

This clone was picked up one time. The chain has TRBV28 and TRBJ1-5, with D tentatively TRBD1 (6 bases). Trimming cost V 6 bases and J 6 bases, with 18 bases left between them. The V gene's germline CDR1 is MDHEN and CDR2 SYDVKM. There are 15 residues in the CDR3. The DNA of the CDR3 is TGTGCCAGCAGGGTAGAGAGGGACATAATTCAGCCCCAGCATTTT. Its translation is CASRVERDIIQPQHF.

CDR3 sequence reads: CASSLSRGYGYTF. The CDR3 nucleotides are TGTGCCAGCAGTTTATCCAGGGGCTATGGCTACACCTTC. The gene calls are TRBV28 and TRBJ1-2; maybe TRBD1 (6 bases). Trimming removed 1 base from V and 4 bases from J, with 7 bases in between. This CDR3 contains 13 residues. CDR1 is MDHEN, CDR2 SYDVKM, per germline.

This chain uses TRBV10-3 with TRBJ2-7; D unclear. V lost 5 bases and J lost 0, with 14 bases in between. CDR3 length equals 15 residues. The germline CDR1 and CDR2 sequences are ENHRY and SYGVKD. The CDR3 spells CAISPLRIPSYEQYF. CDR3 nucleotide sequence: TGTGCCATCAGTCCCCTCAGGATACCCTCCTACGAGCAGTACTTC.

The V gene is TRBV27, the J gene TRBJ2-1; no firm D call. From germline, CDR1 is MNHEY and CDR2 SMNVEV (reference sequence). The CDR3 loop spans 16 amino acids. V shed 1 base and J shed 12 bases, with 22 bases lying between them. The CDR3 loop reads CASSLLGPLPYGVQFF. The CDR3, as DNA: TGTGCCAGCAGTTTATTGGGCCCCCTCCCTTATGGAGTGCAGTTCTTC.

As concerns this clone: This specimen includes other DNA sequences encoding the same CDR3. The J gene is TRBJ2-7, the V gene TRBV13; unclear D gene. The ends were cut back, 5 bases at V and 0 bases at J, with 2 bases in the middle. Germline V gene lookup returns CDR1 PRHDT and CDR2 FYEKMQ (reference sequence). The CDR3 totals 11 residues. The CDR3 region has the DNA TGTGCCAGCAGCCTCTCCTACGAGCAGTACTTC. It specifies CASSLSYEQYF.

The V call is TRBV19, the J call TRBJ2-1; D is undetermined. Looked up from germline, CDR1 is LNHDA and CDR2 is SQIVND (reference sequence). Trimming cost V 5 bases and J 0 bases, with 11 bases left between them. The CDR3 consists of 15 residues. CDR3 sequence: CASSLGSSSYNEQFF. The CDR3, as DNA: TGTGCCAGTAGTTTGGGGTCCAGCTCCTACAATGAGCAGTTCTTC. The full variable domain, rest sourced from reference TRBV19 and TRBJ2-1, is DGGITQSPKYLFRKEGQNVTLSCEQNLNHDAMYWYRQDPGQGLRLIYYSQIVNDFQKGDIAEGYSVSREKKESFPLTVTSAQKNPTAFYLCASSLGSSSYNEQFFGPGTRLTVL.

The chain couples TRBV27 to TRBJ1-1; D may be TRBD1 (5 bases). The germline V gene has CDR1 MNHEY and CDR2 SMNVEV (reference sequence). The CDR3 contains 14 residues. Trimming took 5 bases from V and 4 from J, leaving 14 bases between them. The CDR3 reads CASSLMGEATEAFF. CDR3 DNA sequence: TGTGCCAGCAGTCTTATGGGGGAGGCCACTGAAGCTTTCTTT.

CDR3 loop: CASSHGRVEAFF. CDR3 in DNA: TGTGCCAGCAGCCATGGACGGGTTGAAGCTTTCTTT. This chain connects TRBV11-2 to TRBJ1-1; D gene unclear. Per germline, CDR1 SGHAT and CDR2 FQNNGV. Trimming left V 5 bases short and J 7 bases short, with 11 bases between. The CDR3 runs to 12 residues.

V and J are TRBV5-1 and TRBJ1-5; 8 bases align to TRBD1. The junction had 14 bases not matched to a gene; V was cut back by 0 bases and J by 0 bases. The CDR3 spans 20 residues. From germline, CDR1 is SGHRS and CDR2 YFSETQ. This chain's CDR3 is CASSLARGRRPASSNQPQHF. The CDR3 nucleotides read TGCGCCAGCAGCTTGGCCAGGGGGCGTAGACCCGCCTCTAGCAATCAGCCCCAGCATTTT.

The chain uses TRBV15 and TRBJ2-7; D gene unclear. CDR1 is LNHNV, CDR2 YYDKDF, per germline (reference sequence). V was cut by 0 bases and J by 7 bases, with 7 bases left in between. This CDR3 spans 12 amino acids. CDR3 sequence: CATSRDDREQYF. CDR3 bases: TGTGCCACCAGCAGAGATGACCGTGAGCAGTACTTC.

This chain joins TRBV28 and TRBJ2-3, with D possibly being TRBD2 (6 bases). V was shortened by 5 bases and J by 5 bases, with 17 bases between the two germline ends. Germline V CDR1 and CDR2: MDHEN, SYDVKM. This CDR3 region has 15 residues. For the CDR3, the DNA is TGTGCCAGCAGTCCGGGACTCGTTGATGGAGATACGCAGTATTTT. Its translation is CASSPGLVDGDTQYF.

J is TRBJ1-5 and V is TRBV6-5; tentative D call: TRBD1 (5 bases). The CDR3 is 12 residues long. Germline V gives CDR1 MNHEY, CDR2 SVGAGI. Trimming pared 6 bases from V and 5 bases from J, leaving 8 bases between. CDR3 region: CASRKGDQPQHF. Here the CDR3 DNA reads TGTGCCAGCAGGAAAGGGGATCAGCCCCAGCATTTT.

The chain has TRBV11-2 and TRBJ2-7, with D tentatively TRBD2 (6 bases). Trimming stripped 3 bases from V and 8 bases from J, with 11 bases between. The length of the CDR3 is 12 residues. Germline values: CDR1 SGHAT, CDR2 FQNNGV. The CDR3 loop reads CASSLKREKQYF. Here the CDR3 DNA reads TGTGCCAGCAGCTTGAAACGGGAGAAGCAGTACTTC.

This clone appeared a single time. This rearrangement joins TRBV19 to TRBJ2-3; 7 nucleotides line up with TRBD1. The CDR3 has 14 amino acids. CDR1 is LNHDA and CDR2 is SQIVND in the germline V gene (reference sequence). V gave up 4 bases and J gave up 1 base; unmatched junction bases: 2. CDR3 in DNA: TGTGCCAGTAGTACAGACAGGGGCACAGATACGCAGTATTTT. This codes for CASSTDRGTDTQYF.

This clone was seen once. V and J are TRBV6-5 and TRBJ1-1; 9 nucleotides line up with TRBD1. Germline CDR1 reads MNHEY; CDR2 reads SVGAGI. V was clipped by 7 bases and J by 1 base; unmatched bases: 7. CDR3 length: 15 residues. The CDR3 DNA reads as TGTGCCAGCACCACGGGACAGGGAAAGAACACTGAAGCTTTCTTT. Residues: CASTTGQGKNTEAFF.

Of note for this clone: The sample holds other DNA sequences that translate to the same CDR3. The CDR3 DNA sequence: TGTGCCAGCAGTCAACGACAGGGCCCTTCCTACGAGCAGTACTTC. Translating gives CASSQRQGPSYEQYF. The V call is TRBV27, the J call TRBJ2-7; the match to TRBD1 covers 7 bases. V was pared by 5 bases and J by 1 base, with 8 bases of the junction left unmatched. CDR1 and CDR2 from the germline V gene are MNHEY and SMNVEV (reference sequence). CDR3 length equals 15 residues.

The chain joins TRBV30 to TRBJ1-4; D ambiguous. CDR3 size: 16 residues. The V end lost 2 bases, the J end lost 8 bases, and 21 bases lay between the germline ends. The germline V gene encodes CDR1 GTSNPN and CDR2 SVGIG (reference sequence). CDR3 DNA sequence: TGTGCCTGGAGTCTGGGCGCAGGAGGACGCAACGAAAAACTGTTTTTT. Its protein is CAWSLGAGGRNEKLFF.

V gene TRBV5-6 combines with J gene TRBJ2-3; possibly TRBD1 for D (5 bases). V shed 0 bases and J shed 0 bases, with 8 bases lying between them. Germline V gene sequence: CDR1 SGHDT, CDR2 YYEEEE. This CDR3 comprises 15 residues. The CDR3 protein is CASSLVGASTDTQYF. DNA of the CDR3: TGTGCCAGCAGCTTGGTAGGGGCCAGCACAGATACGCAGTATTTT.

This chain links TRBV4-3 with TRBJ2-1; D is ambiguous. Germline-derived CDR1 and CDR2 are LGHNA and YSLEER. V dropped 0 bases and J dropped 0 bases, with 12 bases sitting between them. This CDR3 region has 17 residues. This chain's CDR3 is CASSQDPPHASYNEQFF. The CDR3, as DNA: TGCGCCAGCAGCCAAGATCCGCCCCACGCCTCCTACAATGAGCAGTTCTTC.

In DNA form, the CDR3 reads TGTGCCAGCAGTCCGGGACCTCGAGACAATGAGCAGTTCTTC. Translating gives CASSPGPRDNEQFF. The genes are TRBV28 and TRBJ2-1, with D perhaps TRBD1 or TRBD2 (5 bases each). This CDR3 is 14 amino acids long. V was trimmed by 5 bases and J by 5 bases, leaving 13 bases between them. CDR1 is MDHEN and CDR2 is SYDVKM in the germline V gene.

The chain carries TRBV5-1 and TRBJ1-2, with TRBD1 matching 7 bases. V was pared by 0 bases and J by 2 bases, with 7 bases of the junction left unmatched. The germline CDR1 and CDR2 sequences are SGHRS and YFSETQ. The CDR3 contains 16 residues. CDR3 in amino acids: CASSLGGGERNYGYTF. CDR3 bases: TGCGCCAGCAGCTTGGGAGGGGGCGAGCGAAACTATGGCTACACCTTC.

About this clone itself: This sample includes further DNA sequences coding for the same CDR3. This rearrangement joins TRBV27 to TRBJ2-1; no clear D gene. The CDR3 extends over 14 amino acids. V lost 3 bases, J lost 0 bases, and 6 bases lay in between. The germline CDR1 and CDR2 sequences are MNHEY and SMNVEV (reference sequence). The CDR3, as DNA: TGTGCCAGCAGTTTTGTGGGCTCCTACAATGAGCAGTTCTTC. Translating it yields CASSFVGSYNEQFF.

The chain employs TRBV7-9 and TRBJ2-1, with TRBD2 matching 9 bases. V lost 1 base and J lost 5; bases outside the gene matches: 3. Germline lookup yields CDR1 SEHNR and CDR2 FQNEAQ (reference sequence). The CDR3 extends over 15 amino acids. CDR3 region: CASSLVAGVDNEQFF. CDR3 nucleotide sequence: TGTGCCAGCAGCTTAGTAGCGGGAGTCGACAATGAGCAGTTCTTC.